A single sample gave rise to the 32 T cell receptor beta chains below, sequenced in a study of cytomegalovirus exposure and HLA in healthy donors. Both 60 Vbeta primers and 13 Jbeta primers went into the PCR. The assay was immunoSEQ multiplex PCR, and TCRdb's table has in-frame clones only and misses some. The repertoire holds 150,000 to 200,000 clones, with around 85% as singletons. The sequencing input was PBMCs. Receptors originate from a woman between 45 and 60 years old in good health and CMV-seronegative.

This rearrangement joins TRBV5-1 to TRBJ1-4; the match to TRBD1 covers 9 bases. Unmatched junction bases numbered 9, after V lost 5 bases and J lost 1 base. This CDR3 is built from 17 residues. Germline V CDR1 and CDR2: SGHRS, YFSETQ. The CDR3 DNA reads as TGCGCCAGCAGTCCTGAGGGACAGGGATTAACTAATGAAAAACTGTTTTTT. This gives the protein CASSPEGQGLTNEKLFF.

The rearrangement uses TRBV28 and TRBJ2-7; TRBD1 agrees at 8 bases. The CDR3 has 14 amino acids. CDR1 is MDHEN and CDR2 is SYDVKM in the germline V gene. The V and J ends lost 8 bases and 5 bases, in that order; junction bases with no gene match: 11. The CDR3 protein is CASLMDRVRHEQYF. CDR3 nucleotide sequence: TGTGCCAGCCTAATGGACAGGGTTAGGCACGAGCAGTACTTC.

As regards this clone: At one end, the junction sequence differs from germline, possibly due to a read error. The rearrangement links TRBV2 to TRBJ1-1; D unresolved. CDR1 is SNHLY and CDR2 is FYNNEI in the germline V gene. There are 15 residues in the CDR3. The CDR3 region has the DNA TGTGCCAGCAGTGGACGGGGAGGGAAGAACGCTGAAGCTTTCTTT. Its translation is CASSGRGGKNAEAFF. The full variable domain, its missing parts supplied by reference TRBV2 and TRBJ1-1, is EPEVTQTPSHQVTQMGQEVILRCVPISNHLYFYWYRQILGQKVEFLVSFYNNEISEKSEIFDDQFSVERPDGSNFTLKIRSTKLEDSAMYFCASSGRGGKNAEAFFGQGTRLTVV.

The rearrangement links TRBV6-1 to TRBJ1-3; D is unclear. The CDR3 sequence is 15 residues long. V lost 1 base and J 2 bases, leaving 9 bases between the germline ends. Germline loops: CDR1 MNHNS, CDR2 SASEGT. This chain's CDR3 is CASSEGTTPGNTIYF. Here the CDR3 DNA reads TGTGCCAGCAGTGAAGGCACTACCCCTGGAAACACCATATATTTT.

As DNA, the CDR3 is TGTGCCAGCAGCTTAAGTCAGGGGGGAAGTGAAAAACTGTTTTTT. Residues: CASSLSQGGSEKLFF. The gene calls are TRBV7-2 and TRBJ1-4; the match to TRBD1 covers 7 bases. This CDR3 is built from 15 residues. V was clipped by 2 bases and J by 7 bases; unmatched bases: 7. Germline CDR1 is SGHTA and CDR2 is FQGNSA.

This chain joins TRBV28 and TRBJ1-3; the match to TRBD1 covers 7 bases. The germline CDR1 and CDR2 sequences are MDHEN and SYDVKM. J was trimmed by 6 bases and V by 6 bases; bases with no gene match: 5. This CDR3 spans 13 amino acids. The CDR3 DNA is TGTGCCAGCAGCGTAGACAGGGTAAACACCATATATTTT. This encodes CASSVDRVNTIYF. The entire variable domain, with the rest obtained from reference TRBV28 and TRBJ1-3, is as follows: DVKVTQSSRYLVKRTGEKVFLECVQDMDHENMFWYRQDPGLGLRLIYFSYDVKMKEKGDIPEGYSVSREKKERFSLILESASTNQTSMYLCASSVDRVNTIYFGEGSWLTVV.

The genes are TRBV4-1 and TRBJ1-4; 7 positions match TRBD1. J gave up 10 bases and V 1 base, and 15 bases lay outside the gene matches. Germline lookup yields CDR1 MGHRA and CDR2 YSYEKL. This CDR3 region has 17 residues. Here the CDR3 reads CASSQGTPGQPTAKLFF. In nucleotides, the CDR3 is TGCGCCAGCAGCCAAGGTACTCCGGGACAGCCTACGGCAAAACTGTTTTTT.

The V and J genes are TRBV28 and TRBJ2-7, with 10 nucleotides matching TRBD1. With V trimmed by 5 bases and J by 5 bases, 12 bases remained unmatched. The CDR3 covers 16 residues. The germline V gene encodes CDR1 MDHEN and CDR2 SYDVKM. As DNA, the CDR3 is TGTGCCAGCAGTCCCTCGTGGGGACAGGGGATCGACGAGCAGTACTTC. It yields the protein CASSPSWGQGIDEQYF.

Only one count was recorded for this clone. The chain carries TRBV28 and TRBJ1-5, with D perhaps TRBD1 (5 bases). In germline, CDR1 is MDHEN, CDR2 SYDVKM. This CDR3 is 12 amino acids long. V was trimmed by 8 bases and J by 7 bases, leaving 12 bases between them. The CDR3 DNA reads TGTGCCAGCGAGAGTGGGGGGCAGCCCCAGCATTTT. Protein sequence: CASESGGQPQHF.

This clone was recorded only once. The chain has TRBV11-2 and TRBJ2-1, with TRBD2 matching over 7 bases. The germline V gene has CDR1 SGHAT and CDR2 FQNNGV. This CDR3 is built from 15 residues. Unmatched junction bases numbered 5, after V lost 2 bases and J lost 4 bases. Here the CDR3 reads CASSLYAGAYNEQFF. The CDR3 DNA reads TGTGCCAGCAGCTTATACGCGGGAGCTTACAATGAGCAGTTCTTC.

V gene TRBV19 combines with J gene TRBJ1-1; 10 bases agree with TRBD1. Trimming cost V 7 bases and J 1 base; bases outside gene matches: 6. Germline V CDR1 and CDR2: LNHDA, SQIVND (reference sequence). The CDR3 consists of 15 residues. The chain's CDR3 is CASIRTGGSNTEAFF. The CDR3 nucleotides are TGTGCCAGTATACGGACAGGGGGTTCGAACACTGAAGCTTTCTTT.

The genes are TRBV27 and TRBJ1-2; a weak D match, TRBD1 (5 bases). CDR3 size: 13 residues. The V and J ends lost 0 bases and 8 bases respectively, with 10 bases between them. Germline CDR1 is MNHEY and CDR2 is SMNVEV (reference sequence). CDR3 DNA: TGTGCCAGCAGTTTATCTGGGGCCTGGGGCTACACCTTC. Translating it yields CASSLSGAWGYTF.

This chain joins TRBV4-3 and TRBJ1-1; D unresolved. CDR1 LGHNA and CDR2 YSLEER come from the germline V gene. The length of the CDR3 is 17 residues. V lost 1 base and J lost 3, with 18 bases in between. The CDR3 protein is CASSQGRRPSRDTEAFF. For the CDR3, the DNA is TGCGCCAGCAGCCAAGGGAGGAGACCTTCAAGGGACACTGAAGCTTTCTTT.

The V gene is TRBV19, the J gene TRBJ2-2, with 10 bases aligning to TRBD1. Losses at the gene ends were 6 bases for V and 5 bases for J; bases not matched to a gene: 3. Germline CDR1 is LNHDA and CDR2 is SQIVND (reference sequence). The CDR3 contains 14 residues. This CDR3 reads CASRGTGATGELFF. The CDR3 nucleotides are TGTGCCAGTAGGGGGACAGGGGCAACCGGGGAGCTGTTTTTT.

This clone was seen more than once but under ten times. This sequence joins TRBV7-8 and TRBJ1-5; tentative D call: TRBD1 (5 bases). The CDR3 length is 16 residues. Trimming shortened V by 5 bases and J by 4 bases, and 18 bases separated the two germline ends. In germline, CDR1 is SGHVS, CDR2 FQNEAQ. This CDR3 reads CASSPGRGRANQPQHF. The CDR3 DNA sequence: TGTGCCAGCAGCCCGGGCCGTGGCAGGGCTAATCAGCCCCAGCATTTT.

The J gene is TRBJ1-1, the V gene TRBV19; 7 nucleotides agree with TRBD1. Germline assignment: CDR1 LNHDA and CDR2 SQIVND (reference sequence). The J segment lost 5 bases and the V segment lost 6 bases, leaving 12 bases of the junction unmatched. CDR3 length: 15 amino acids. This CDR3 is CASRGQLTPGTEAFF. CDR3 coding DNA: TGTGCCAGTAGGGGACAGCTTACGCCTGGGACTGAAGCTTTCTTT.

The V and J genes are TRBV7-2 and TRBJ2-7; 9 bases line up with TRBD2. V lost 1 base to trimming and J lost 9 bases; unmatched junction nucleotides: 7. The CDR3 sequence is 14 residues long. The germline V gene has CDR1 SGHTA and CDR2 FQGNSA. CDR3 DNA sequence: TGTGCCAGCAGCTTAGATAGCGGGAGTTTAGTGCAGTACTTC. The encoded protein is CASSLDSGSLVQYF. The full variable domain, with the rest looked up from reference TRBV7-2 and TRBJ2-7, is GAGVSQSPSNKVTEKGKDVELRCDPISGHTALYWYRQSLGQGLEFLIYFQGNSAPDKSGLPSDRFSAERTGGSVSTLTIQRTQQEDSAVYLCASSLDSGSLVQYFGPGTRLTVT.

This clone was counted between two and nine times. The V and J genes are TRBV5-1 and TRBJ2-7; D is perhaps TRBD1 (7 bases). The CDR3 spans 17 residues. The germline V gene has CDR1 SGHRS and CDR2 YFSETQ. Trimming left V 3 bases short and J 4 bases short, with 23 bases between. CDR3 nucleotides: TGCGCCAGCAGCTCCGACCCGCGGGACAGCGAATGGTACGAGCAGTACTTC. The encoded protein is CASSSDPRDSEWYEQYF. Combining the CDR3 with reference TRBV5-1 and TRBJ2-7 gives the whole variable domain KAGVTQTPRYLIKTRGQQVTLSCSPISGHRSVSWYQQTPGQGLQFLFEYFSETQRNKGNFPGRFSGRQFSNSRSEMNVSTLELGDSALYLCASSSDPRDSEWYEQYFGPGTRLTVT.

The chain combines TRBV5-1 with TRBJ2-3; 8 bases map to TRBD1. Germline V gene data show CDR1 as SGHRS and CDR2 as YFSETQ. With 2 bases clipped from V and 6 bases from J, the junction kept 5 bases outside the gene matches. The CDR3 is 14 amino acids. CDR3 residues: CASSFQGARDTQYF. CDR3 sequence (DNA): TGCGCCAGCAGCTTCCAGGGGGCGCGGGATACGCAGTATTTT.

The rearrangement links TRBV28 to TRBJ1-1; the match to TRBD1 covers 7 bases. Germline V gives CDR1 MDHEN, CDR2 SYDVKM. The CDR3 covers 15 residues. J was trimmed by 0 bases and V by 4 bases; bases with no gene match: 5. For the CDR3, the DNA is TGTGCCAGCAGTTCCCTCAGGGGGTTGAACACTGAAGCTTTCTTT. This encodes CASSSLRGLNTEAFF.

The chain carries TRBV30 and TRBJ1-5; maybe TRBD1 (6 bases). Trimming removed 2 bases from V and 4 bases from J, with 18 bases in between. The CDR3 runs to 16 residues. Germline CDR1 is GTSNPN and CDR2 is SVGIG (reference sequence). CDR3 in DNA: TGTGCCTGGAGTCAACCGCGCTTAACAGGGAATCAGCCCCAGCATTTT. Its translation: CAWSQPRLTGNQPQHF.

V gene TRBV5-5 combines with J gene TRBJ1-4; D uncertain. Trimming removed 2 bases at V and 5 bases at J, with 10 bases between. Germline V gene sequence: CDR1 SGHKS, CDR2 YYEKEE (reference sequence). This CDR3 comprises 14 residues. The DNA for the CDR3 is TGTGCCAGCAGCTTAGCGAGTCTCAATGAAAAACTGTTTTTT. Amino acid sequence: CASSLASLNEKLFF.

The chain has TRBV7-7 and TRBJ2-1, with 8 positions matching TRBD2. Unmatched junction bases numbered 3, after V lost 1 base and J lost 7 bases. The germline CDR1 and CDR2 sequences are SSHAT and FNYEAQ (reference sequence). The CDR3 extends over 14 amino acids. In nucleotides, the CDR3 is TGTGCCAGCAGCTTAGGTACTAGCGGTAATGAGCAGTTCTTC. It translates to CASSLGTSGNEQFF.

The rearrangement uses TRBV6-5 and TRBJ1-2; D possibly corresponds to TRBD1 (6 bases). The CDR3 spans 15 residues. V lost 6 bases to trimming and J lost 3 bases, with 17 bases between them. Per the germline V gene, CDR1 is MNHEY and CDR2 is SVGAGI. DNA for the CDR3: TGTGCCAGCAGACCGTCCCTTCGACAGGACTATGGCTACACCTTC. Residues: CASRPSLRQDYGYTF.

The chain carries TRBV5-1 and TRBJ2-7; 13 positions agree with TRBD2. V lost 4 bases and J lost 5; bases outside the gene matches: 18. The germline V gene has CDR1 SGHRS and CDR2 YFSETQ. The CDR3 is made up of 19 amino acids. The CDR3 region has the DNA TGCGCCAGCAGCCCCACTAGCGGGAGGGAATTGTCGGTGGGAGACGAGCAGTACTTC. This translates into CASSPTSGRELSVGDEQYF.

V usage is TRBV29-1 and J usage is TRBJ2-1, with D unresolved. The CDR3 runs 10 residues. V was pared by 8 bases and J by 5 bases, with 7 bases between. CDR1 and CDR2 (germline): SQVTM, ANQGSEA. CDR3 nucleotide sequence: TGCAGCCTTGGCGACAATGAGCAGTTCTTC. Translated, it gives CSLGDNEQFF.

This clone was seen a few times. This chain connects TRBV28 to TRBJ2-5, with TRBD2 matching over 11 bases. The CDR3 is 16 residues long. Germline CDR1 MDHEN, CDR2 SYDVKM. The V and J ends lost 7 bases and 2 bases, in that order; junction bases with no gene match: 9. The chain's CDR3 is CASTKRLAGRQETQYF. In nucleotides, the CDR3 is TGTGCCAGCACTAAACGACTAGCGGGAAGACAAGAGACCCAGTACTTC.

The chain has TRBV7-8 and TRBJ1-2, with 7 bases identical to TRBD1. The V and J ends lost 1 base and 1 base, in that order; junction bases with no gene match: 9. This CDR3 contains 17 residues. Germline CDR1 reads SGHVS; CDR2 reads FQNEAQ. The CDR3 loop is CASSLGLRDRSNYGYTF. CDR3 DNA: TGTGCCAGCAGCTTAGGTTTGCGGGACAGAAGTAACTATGGCTACACCTTC.

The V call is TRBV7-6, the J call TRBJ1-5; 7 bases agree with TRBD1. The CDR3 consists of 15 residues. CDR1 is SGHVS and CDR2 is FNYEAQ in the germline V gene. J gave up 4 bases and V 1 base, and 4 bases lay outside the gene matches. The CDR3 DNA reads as TGTGCCAGCAGCTTAGGGACAGGTCGGAATCAGCCCCAGCATTTT. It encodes CASSLGTGRNQPQHF.

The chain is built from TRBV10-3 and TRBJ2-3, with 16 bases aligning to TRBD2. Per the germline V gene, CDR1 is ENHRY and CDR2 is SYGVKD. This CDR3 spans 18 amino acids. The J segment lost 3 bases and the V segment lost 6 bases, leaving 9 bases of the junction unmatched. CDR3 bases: TGTGCCATCAGACCGGGACTAGCGGGAGGGCCGAAAACAGATACGCAGTATTTT. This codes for CAIRPGLAGGPKTDTQYF.

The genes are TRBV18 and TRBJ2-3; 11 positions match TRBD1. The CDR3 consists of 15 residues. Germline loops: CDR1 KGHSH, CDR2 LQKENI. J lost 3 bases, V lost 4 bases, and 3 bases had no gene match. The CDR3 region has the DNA TGTGCCAGCTCACAGGACAGGGGGCTTACAGATACGCAGTATTTT. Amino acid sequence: CASSQDRGLTDTQYF.

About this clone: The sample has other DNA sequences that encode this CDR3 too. In DNA form, the CDR3 reads TGTGCCAGCAGCCGTTTAGTCACAGATACGCAGTATTTT. This translates into CASSRLVTDTQYF. The V gene is TRBV7-2, the J gene TRBJ2-3; D ambiguous. The CDR3 has 13 residues. Germline V CDR1 and CDR2: SGHTA, FQGNSA. Trimming stripped 5 bases from V and 2 bases from J, with 8 bases between.